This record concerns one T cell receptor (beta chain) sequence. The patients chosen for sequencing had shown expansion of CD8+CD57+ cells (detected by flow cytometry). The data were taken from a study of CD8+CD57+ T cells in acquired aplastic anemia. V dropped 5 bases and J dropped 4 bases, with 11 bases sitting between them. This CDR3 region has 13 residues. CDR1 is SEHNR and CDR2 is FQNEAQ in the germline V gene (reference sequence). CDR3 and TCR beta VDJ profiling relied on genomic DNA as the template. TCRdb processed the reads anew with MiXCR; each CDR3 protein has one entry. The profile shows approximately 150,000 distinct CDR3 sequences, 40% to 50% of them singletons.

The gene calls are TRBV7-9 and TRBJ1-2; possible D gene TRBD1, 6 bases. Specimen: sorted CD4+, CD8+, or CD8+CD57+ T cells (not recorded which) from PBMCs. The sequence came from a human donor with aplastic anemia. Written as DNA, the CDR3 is TGTGCCAGCAGCCCGGACAGCCTCTATGGCTACACCTTC. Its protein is CASSPDSLYGYTF.